This T cell receptor (beta chain) was observed in a study of T cells in Graves' hyperthyroidism and ophthalmopathy. RNA transcripts were the template for amplifying TCR beta CDR3 regions. When the TCR CDR3 underwent first-round RT-PCR, the HTBI primer set was used. TCRdb reanalysed the multiplex PCR reads using MiXCR and keeps one entry per CDR3 protein. The data show 600,000 to 900,000 distinct CDR3 sequences, around 17% seen once. V was clipped by 1 base and J by 8 bases; unmatched bases: 14. The CDR3 covers 17 residues. Germline lookup yields CDR1 DFQATT and CDR2 SNEGSKA (reference sequence). The genes are TRBV20-1 and TRBJ2-1; 10 bases line up with TRBD2. This TCR derives from a man between 18 and 35 years old with Graves' hyperthyroidism. Sequencing was carried out using blood. CDR3 DNA: TGCAGTGCTAGAGGAGTGGAAGCGGGAGGGCCCGTCTATGAGCAGTTCTTC. Residues: CSARGVEAGGPVYEQFF.